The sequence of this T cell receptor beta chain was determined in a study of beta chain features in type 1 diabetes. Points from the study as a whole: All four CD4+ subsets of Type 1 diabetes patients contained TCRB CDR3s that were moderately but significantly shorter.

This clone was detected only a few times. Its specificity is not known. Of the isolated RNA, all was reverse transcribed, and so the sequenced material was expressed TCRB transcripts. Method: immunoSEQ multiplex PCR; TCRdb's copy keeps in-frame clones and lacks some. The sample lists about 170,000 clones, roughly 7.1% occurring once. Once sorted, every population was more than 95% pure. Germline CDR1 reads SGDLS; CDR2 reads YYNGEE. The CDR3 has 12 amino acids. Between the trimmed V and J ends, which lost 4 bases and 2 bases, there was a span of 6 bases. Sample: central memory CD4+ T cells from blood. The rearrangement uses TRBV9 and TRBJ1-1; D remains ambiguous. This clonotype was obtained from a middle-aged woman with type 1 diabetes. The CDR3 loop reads CASSRGNTEAFF. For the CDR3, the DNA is TGTGCCAGCAGCCGAGGAAACACTGAAGCTTTCTTT.